This T cell receptor beta chain was observed in a study of T cells in women clearing cervical HPV infection. Study background: Cases' blood sampling followed lesion detection by median roughly 150 days (90 to 200).

Overall study results and limits: It is unknown whether associations predate infection; no effector/memory or HPV-specific sorting.

HPV was found by MY09/MY11 PCR and dot-blot genotyping. Average input was around 1,200 ng genomic DNA for immunoSEQ TCR beta CDR3 amplification. This table comes from immunoSEQ multiplex PCR, and its TCRdb copy is limited to in-frame clones, with some not included. The table for this sample gives approximately 37,000 clones. A note on this clone: The antigen remains unidentified. The read ends 3 residues before the CDR3 terminus; that terminus is restored from the germline J gene.

Trimming took 4 bases from V and 7 from J, leaving 9 bases between them. Germline CDR1 and CDR2: SGHRS and YFSETQ. The CDR3 is 12 amino acids. This TCR was sampled from a woman between 18 and 70 years old with a cervical HPV16 infection that either progressed to CIN3+ or cleared (not recorded which). The chain employs TRBV5-1 and TRBJ2-1, with D unresolved. Sequenced input: blood buffy coat. The covered CDR3 bases are TGCGCCAGCAGCCCTGCCAGAAATGAG. Translating it yields CASSPARNE. The full-length CDR3 reads as CASSPARNEQFF.